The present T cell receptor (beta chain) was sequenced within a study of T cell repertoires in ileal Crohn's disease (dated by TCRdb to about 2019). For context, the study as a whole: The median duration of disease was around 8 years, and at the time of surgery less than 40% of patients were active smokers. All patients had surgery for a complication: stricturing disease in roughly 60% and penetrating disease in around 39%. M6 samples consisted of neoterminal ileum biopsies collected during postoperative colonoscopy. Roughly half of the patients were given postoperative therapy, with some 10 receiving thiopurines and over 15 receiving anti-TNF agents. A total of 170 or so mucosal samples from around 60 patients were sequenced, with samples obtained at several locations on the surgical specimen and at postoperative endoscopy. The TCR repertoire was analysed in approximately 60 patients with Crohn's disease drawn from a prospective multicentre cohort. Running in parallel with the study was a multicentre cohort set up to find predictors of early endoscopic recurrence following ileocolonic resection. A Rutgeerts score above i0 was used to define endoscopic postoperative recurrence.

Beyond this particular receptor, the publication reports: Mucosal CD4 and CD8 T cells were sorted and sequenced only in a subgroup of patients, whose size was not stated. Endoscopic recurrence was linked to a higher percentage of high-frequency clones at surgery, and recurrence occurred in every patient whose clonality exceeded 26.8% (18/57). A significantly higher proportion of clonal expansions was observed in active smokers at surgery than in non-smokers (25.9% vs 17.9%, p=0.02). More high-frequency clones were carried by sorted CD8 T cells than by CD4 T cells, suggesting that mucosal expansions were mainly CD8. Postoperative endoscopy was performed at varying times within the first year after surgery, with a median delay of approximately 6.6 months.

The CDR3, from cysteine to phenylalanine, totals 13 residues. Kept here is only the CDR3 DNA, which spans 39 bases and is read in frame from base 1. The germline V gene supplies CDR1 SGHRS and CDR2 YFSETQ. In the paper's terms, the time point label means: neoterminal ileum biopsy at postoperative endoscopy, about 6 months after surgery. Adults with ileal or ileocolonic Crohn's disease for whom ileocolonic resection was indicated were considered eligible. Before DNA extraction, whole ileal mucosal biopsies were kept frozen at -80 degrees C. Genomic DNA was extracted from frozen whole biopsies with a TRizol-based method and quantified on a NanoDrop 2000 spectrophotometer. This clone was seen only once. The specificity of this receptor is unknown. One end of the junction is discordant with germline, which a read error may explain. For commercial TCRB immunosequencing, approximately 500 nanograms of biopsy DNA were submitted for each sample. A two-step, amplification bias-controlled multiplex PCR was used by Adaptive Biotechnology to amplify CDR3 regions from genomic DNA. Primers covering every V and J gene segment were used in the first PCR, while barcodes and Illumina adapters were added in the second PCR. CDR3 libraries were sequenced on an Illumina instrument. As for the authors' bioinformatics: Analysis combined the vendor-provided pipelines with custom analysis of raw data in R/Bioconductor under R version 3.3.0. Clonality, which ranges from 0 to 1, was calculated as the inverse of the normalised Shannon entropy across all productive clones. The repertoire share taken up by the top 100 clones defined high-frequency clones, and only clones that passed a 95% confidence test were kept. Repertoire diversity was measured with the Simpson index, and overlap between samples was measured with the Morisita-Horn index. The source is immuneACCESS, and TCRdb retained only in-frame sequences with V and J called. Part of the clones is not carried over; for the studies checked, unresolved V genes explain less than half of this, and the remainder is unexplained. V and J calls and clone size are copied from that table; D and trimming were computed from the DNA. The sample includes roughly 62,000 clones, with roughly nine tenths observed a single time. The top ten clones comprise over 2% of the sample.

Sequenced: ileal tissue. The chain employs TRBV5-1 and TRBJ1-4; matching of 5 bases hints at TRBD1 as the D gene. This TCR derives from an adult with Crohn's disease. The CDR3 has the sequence CASSPELGGAADF. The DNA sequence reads TGCGCCAGCAGCCCAGAGCTGGGGGGAGCCGCGGATTTC.